This is a list of T cell receptor beta chains from one sample in a study of PD-L1 blockade in urothelial cancer. Assay used: immunoSEQ multiplex PCR; TCRdb lists only in-frame clones, some missing. Of roughly 20,000 clones in the sample, roughly 89% were seen once. The specimen was PBMCs, collected around atezolizumab (anti-PD-L1) treatment. The receptors here all came from a woman aged 55-70 years with urothelial cancer. Each CDR3 is given with its conserved first and last residue. Each record gives: D gene, V gene, J gene, clone size, CDR3 protein, CDR3 DNA. A D gene is named only where the DNA matches it firmly. Some rows have no size entry. The others give once, few or many, or a class for an expanded clone.

D gene: -
V gene: TRBV6-5
J gene: TRBJ2-7
clone size: -
CDR3 protein: CASSPGSSPYEQYF
CDR3 DNA: TGTGCCAGCAGTCCCGGGTCGAGCCCCTACGAGCAGTACTTC

D gene: TRBD1
V gene: TRBV2
J gene: TRBJ2-7
clone size: -
CDR3 protein: CASKEGQGNEQYF
CDR3 DNA: TGTGCCAGCAAAGAGGGACAGGGGAACGAGCAGTACTTC

D gene: -
V gene: TRBV6-6
J gene: TRBJ1-5
clone size: -
CDR3 protein: CASSQGHFSNQPQHF
CDR3 DNA: TGTGCCAGCAGCCAAGGACACTTTAGCAATCAGCCCCAGCATTTT

D gene: -
V gene: TRBV30
J gene: TRBJ2-4
clone size: -
CDR3 protein: CAWSIRGALAKNIQYF
CDR3 DNA: TGTGCCTGGAGTATTCGGGGGGCCTTAGCCAAAAACATTCAGTACTTC

D gene: TRBD1
V gene: TRBV28
J gene: TRBJ1-2
clone size: -
CDR3 protein: CASREQGATYGYTF
CDR3 DNA: TGTGCCAGCAGGGAACAGGGGGCAACCTATGGCTACACCTTC

D gene: TRBD1
V gene: TRBV27
J gene: TRBJ2-5
clone size: -
CDR3 protein: CASSLGDRGLSEQYF
CDR3 DNA: TGTGCCAGCAGTTTAGGCGACAGGGGCCTAAGTGAGCAGTACTTC

D gene: TRBD1
V gene: TRBV27
J gene: TRBJ2-7
clone size: -
CDR3 protein: CASRSQGTPNSYEQYF
CDR3 DNA: TGTGCCAGCAGATCACAGGGGACCCCTAACTCCTACGAGCAGTACTTC

D gene: TRBD1
V gene: TRBV11-3
J gene: TRBJ2-1
clone size: -
CDR3 protein: CASTSTTGGMINEQFF
CDR3 DNA: TGTGCCAGCACCTCTACCACAGGGGGTATGATCAATGAGCAGTTCTTC

D gene: TRBD1
V gene: TRBV6-6
J gene: TRBJ2-1
clone size: -
CDR3 protein: CASTSDRVNYEQFF
CDR3 DNA: TGTGCCAGCACCTCAGACAGGGTGAACTATGAGCAGTTCTTC

D gene: -
V gene: TRBV9
J gene: TRBJ2-7
clone size: -
CDR3 protein: CASSVSSSSSYEQYF
CDR3 DNA: TGTGCCAGCAGCGTTTCAAGCTCAAGCTCCTACGAGCAGTACTTC

D gene: -
V gene: TRBV28
J gene: TRBJ2-7
clone size: -
CDR3 protein: CASSQTSLGTYEQYF
CDR3 DNA: TGTGCCAGCAGTCAGACTAGTTTGGGGACCTACGAGCAGTACTTC

D gene: -
V gene: TRBV10-3
J gene: TRBJ2-1
clone size: -
CDR3 protein: CAISESGGAWEQFF
CDR3 DNA: TGTGCCATCAGTGAGTCGGGGGGGGCGTGGGAGCAGTTCTTC

D gene: -
V gene: TRBV9
J gene: TRBJ2-3
clone size: -
CDR3 protein: CASSPQKTSTDTQYF
CDR3 DNA: TGTGCCAGCAGTCCCCAGAAGACTAGCACAGATACGCAGTATTTT

D gene: -
V gene: TRBV11-2
J gene: TRBJ2-7
clone size: -
CDR3 protein: CASSHPIYDRWQYF
CDR3 DNA: TGTGCCAGCAGCCACCCAATCTACGATCGTTGGCAGTACTTC

D gene: TRBD2
V gene: TRBV4-2
J gene: TRBJ2-1
clone size: -
CDR3 protein: CASSQVLGTSGGNEQFF
CDR3 DNA: TGTGCCAGCAGCCAAGTGCTCGGCACTAGCGGAGGCAATGAGCAGTTCTTC

D gene: -
V gene: TRBV29-1
J gene: TRBJ2-1
clone size: -
CDR3 protein: CSVFLARSSYNEQFF
CDR3 DNA: TGCAGCGTTTTCCTAGCGCGTAGCTCCTACAATGAGCAGTTCTTC

D gene: -
V gene: TRBV27
J gene: TRBJ1-2
clone size: -
CDR3 protein: CASSLSGEGYTF
CDR3 DNA: TGTGCCAGCAGTTTATCCGGGGAGGGCTACACCTTC

D gene: TRBD2
V gene: TRBV5-4
J gene: TRBJ2-7
clone size: -
CDR3 protein: CASSLAGTSGYEQYF
CDR3 DNA: TGTGCCAGCAGCTTGGCCGGGACTAGCGGTTACGAGCAGTACTTC

D gene: -
V gene: TRBV27
J gene: TRBJ2-2
clone size: -
CDR3 protein: CASSSHRAGELFF
CDR3 DNA: TGTGCCAGCAGTTCACATCGTGCCGGGGAGCTGTTTTTT

D gene: TRBD1
V gene: TRBV19
J gene: TRBJ2-7
clone size: -
CDR3 protein: CASSPGTGLMYEQYF
CDR3 DNA: TGTGCCAGTAGTCCCGGGACAGGGTTAATGTACGAGCAGTACTTC

D gene: TRBD1
V gene: TRBV28
J gene: TRBJ2-4
clone size: -
CDR3 protein: CASTEGQGLNIQYF
CDR3 DNA: TGTGCCAGCACCGAGGGACAGGGGTTAAACATTCAGTACTTC

D gene: TRBD2
V gene: TRBV5-1
J gene: TRBJ2-1
clone size: once
CDR3 protein: CASSPGTSGHNEQFF
CDR3 DNA: TGCGCCAGCAGCCCTGGGACTAGCGGCCACAATGAGCAGTTCTTC

D gene: TRBD1
V gene: TRBV19
J gene: TRBJ2-7
clone size: -
CDR3 protein: CASSMGQLYEQYF
CDR3 DNA: TGTGCCAGTAGTATGGGACAGTTATACGAGCAGTACTTC

D gene: TRBD2
V gene: TRBV19
J gene: TRBJ2-1
clone size: -
CDR3 protein: CASSILQTSVYNEQFF
CDR3 DNA: TGTGCCAGTAGTATCCTTCAGACTAGCGTCTACAATGAGCAGTTCTTC

D gene: -
V gene: TRBV15
J gene: TRBJ1-2
clone size: -
CDR3 protein: CATSPGGVYGYTF
CDR3 DNA: TGTGCCACCAGTCCCGGCGGGGTCTATGGCTACACCTTC

D gene: -
V gene: TRBV21-1
J gene: TRBJ2-7
clone size: -
CDR3 protein: CASIYRTGDRNEQYF
CDR3 DNA: TGTGCCAGCATCTACCGGACAGGGGATAGGAACGAGCAGTACTTC

D gene: TRBD2
V gene: TRBV11-2
J gene: TRBJ2-7
clone size: few
CDR3 protein: CASSLEAGGYEQYF
CDR3 DNA: TGTGCCAGCAGCTTAGAAGCGGGGGGCTACGAGCAGTACTTC